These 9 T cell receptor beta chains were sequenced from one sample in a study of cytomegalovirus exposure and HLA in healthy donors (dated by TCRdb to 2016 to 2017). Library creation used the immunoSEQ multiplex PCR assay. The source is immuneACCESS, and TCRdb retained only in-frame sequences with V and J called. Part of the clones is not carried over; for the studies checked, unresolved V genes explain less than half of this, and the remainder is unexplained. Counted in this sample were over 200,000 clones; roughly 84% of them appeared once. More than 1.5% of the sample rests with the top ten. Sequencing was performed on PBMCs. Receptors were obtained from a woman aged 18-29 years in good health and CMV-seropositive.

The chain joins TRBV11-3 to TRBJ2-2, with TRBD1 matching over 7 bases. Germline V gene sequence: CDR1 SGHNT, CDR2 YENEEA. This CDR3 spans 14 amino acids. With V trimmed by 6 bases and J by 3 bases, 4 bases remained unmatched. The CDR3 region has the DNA TGTGCCAGCAGGACAGGGCCGGACACCGGGGAGCTGTTTTTT. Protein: CASRTGPDTGELFF.

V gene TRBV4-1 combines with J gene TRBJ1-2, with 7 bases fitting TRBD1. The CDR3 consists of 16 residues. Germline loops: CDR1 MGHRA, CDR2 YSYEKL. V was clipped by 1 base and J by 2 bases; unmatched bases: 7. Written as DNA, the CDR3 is TGCGCCAGCAGCCAAGGACGGGGACAGCTGAACTATGGCTACACCTTC. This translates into CASSQGRGQLNYGYTF.

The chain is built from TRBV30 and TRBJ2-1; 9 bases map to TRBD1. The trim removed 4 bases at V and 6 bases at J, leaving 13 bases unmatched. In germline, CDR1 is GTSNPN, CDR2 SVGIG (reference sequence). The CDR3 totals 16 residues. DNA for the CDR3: TGTGCCTGGAATAGGGTTAGGACAGGGGCGGTCAATGAGCAGTTCTTC. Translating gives CAWNRVRTGAVNEQFF.

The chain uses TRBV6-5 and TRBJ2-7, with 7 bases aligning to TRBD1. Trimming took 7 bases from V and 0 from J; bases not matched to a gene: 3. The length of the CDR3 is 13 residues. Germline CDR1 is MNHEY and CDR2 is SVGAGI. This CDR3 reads CASTDRFSYEQYF. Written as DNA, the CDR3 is TGTGCCAGCACGGACAGGTTCTCCTACGAGCAGTACTTC.

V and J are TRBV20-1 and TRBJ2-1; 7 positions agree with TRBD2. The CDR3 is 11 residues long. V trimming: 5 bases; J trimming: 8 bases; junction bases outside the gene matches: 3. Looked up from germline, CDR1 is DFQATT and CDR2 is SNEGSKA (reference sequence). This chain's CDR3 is CSAGRADEQFF. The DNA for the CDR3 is TGCAGTGCTGGGAGGGCAGATGAGCAGTTCTTC.

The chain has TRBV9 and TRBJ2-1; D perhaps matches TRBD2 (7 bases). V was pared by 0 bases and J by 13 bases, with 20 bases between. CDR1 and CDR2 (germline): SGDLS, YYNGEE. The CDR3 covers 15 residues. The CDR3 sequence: CASSVGGGGGAVQFF. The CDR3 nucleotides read TGTGCCAGCAGCGTAGGAGGGGGAGGGGGAGCCGTACAGTTCTTC.

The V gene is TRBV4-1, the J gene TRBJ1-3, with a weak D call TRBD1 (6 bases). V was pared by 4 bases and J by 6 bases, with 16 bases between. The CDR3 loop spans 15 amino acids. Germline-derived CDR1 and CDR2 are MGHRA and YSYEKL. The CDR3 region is CASSLLGGPKNTIYF. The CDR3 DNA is TGCGCCAGCAGCCTCCTGGGGGGGCCAAAAAACACCATATATTTT.

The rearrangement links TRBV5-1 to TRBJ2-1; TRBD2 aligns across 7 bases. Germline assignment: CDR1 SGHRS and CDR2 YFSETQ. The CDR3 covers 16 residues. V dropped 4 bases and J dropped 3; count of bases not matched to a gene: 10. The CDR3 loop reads CASSPGLVGGYNEQFF. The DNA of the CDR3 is TGCGCCAGCAGCCCAGGACTAGTGGGGGGCTACAATGAGCAGTTCTTC.

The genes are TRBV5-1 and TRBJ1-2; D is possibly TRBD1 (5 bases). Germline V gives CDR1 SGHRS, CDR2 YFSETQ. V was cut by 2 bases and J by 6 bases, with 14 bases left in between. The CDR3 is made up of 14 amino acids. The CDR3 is CASSFDGAIDGYTF. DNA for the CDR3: TGCGCCAGCAGCTTCGATGGGGCAATAGATGGCTACACCTTC.